Each of the 10 T cell receptor beta chains below was sequenced from the same sample in a study of T cell changes during pregnancy in multiple sclerosis. Data came from immunoSEQ multiplex PCR; TCRdb stores just in-frame clones and leaves some out. Found here are some 120,000 clones, roughly nine tenths of them singletons; the top ten hold 1.5%. The sequenced sample was peripheral blood, obtained in the third trimester of pregnancy. Every receptor here comes from a female donor with multiple sclerosis, enrolled in a pregnancy study.

V and J are TRBV10-3 and TRBJ1-6; no firm D call. CDR1 and CDR2 from the germline V gene are ENHRY and SYGVKD. This CDR3 comprises 15 residues. V was trimmed by 2 bases and J by 5 bases, leaving 10 bases between them. The CDR3, as DNA: TGTGCCATCAGTGAGCTCCCCGGGAATAATTCACCCCTCCACTTT. This encodes CAISELPGNNSPLHF.

This sequence joins TRBV27 and TRBJ1-5; D might be TRBD1 (6 bases). With 3 bases removed from V and 4 bases from J, the gap between germline ends came to 7 bases. The length of the CDR3 is 13 residues. Per germline, CDR1 MNHEY and CDR2 SMNVEV (reference sequence). CDR3 residues: CASSLTGNQPQHF. For the CDR3, the DNA is TGTGCCAGCAGTTTGACAGGAAATCAGCCCCAGCATTTT.

The rearrangement links TRBV27 to TRBJ1-4; 10 bases are shared with TRBD1. The CDR3 runs to 18 residues. V lost 5 bases and J lost 4; bases outside the gene matches: 13. Germline V gene lookup returns CDR1 MNHEY and CDR2 SMNVEV (reference sequence). DNA of the CDR3: TGTGCCAGCAGTGACGACAGGGGGCGAGTTAGTGGTAATGAAAAACTGTTTTTT. Translating it yields CASSDDRGRVSGNEKLFF. Together with reference TRBV27 and TRBJ1-4, the CDR3 gives the full variable domain: EAQVTQNPRYLITVTGKKLTVTCSQNMNHEYMSWYRQDPGLGLRQIYYSMNVEVTDKGDVPEGYKVSRKEKRNFPLILESPSPNQTSLYFCASSDDRGRVSGNEKLFFGSGTQLSVL.

This chain connects TRBV11-3 to TRBJ2-1; the D gene is possibly TRBD2 (5 bases). The germline V gene has CDR1 SGHNT and CDR2 YENEEA. Deletions cut 2 bases from V and 4 bases from J, with 12 bases between. This CDR3 comprises 15 residues. CDR3 sequence: CASSLQAGSYNEQFF. CDR3 nucleotides: TGTGCCAGCAGCTTACAGGCGGGCTCATACAATGAGCAGTTCTTC.

V gene TRBV7-9 combines with J gene TRBJ2-7, with D possibly TRBD1 on 5 matching bases. CDR1 is SEHNR, CDR2 FQNEAQ, per germline (reference sequence). The CDR3 is 15 amino acids. Deletions cut 3 bases from V and 2 bases from J, with 14 bases between. CDR3: CASSFHPTAAYEQYF. DNA for the CDR3: TGTGCCAGCAGCTTTCACCCGACAGCCGCCTACGAGCAGTACTTC.

The chain employs TRBV27 and TRBJ2-3; 9 bases align to TRBD2. CDR3 length equals 14 residues. V lost 6 bases and J lost 5; bases outside the gene matches: 6. The germline V gene has CDR1 MNHEY and CDR2 SMNVEV (reference sequence). The CDR3: CASRLTSGRDTQYF. The CDR3 coding sequence is TGTGCCAGCAGGTTGACTAGCGGTAGAGATACGCAGTATTTT.

The J gene is TRBJ1-5, the V gene TRBV30; TRBD1 might be the D (6 bases). The CDR3 extends over 16 amino acids. Germline CDR1 GTSNPN, CDR2 SVGIG (reference sequence). Trimming cost V 0 bases and J 6 bases, with 18 bases left between them. The CDR3 nucleotides are TGTGCCTGGAGTGTACCGGACAGTGGACGGGGTCAGCCCCAGCATTTT. This encodes CAWSVPDSGRGQPQHF.

The chain uses TRBV5-1 and TRBJ2-1; 7 bases are shared with TRBD1. This CDR3 comprises 16 residues. CDR1 and CDR2 from the germline V gene are SGHRS and YFSETQ. V gave up 4 bases and J gave up 0 bases; unmatched junction bases: 7. Here the CDR3 reads CASSQGQFSSYNEQFF. DNA for the CDR3: TGCGCCAGCAGCCAGGGACAGTTTAGCTCCTACAATGAGCAGTTCTTC.

The chain links TRBV30 to TRBJ2-5, with 10 nucleotides matching TRBD2. The J segment lost 9 bases and the V segment lost 0 bases, leaving 10 bases of the junction unmatched. The CDR3 contains 15 residues. The germline V gene has CDR1 GTSNPN and CDR2 SVGIG (reference sequence). CDR3 in amino acids: CAWSVKAGGPGAQYF. The CDR3 nucleotides read TGTGCCTGGAGTGTAAAAGCGGGGGGGCCCGGTGCCCAGTACTTC.

V usage is TRBV2 and J usage is TRBJ2-1; D may be TRBD2 (6 bases). Between the trimmed V and J ends, which lost 6 bases and 2 bases, there was a span of 29 bases. The length of the CDR3 is 20 residues. Germline CDR1 SNHLY, CDR2 FYNNEI. The chain's CDR3 is CASSTPTFSWGRPTYNEQFF. The CDR3 DNA reads as TGTGCCAGCAGCACTCCCACCTTTTCTTGGGGGAGGCCGACCTACAATGAGCAGTTCTTC.